Following are 22 T cell receptor beta chains from one sample sequenced in a study of blood T cells in healthy people across ages. PCR was performed a second time for about 7 to 11 cycles using a sample-barcoded 5' primer and a J-beta primer mix. TCRdb recomputed calls from the 5' RACE reads with MiXCR, one row per CDR3 protein. Of about 1,500,000 distinct CDR3 sequences detected, 28% appear once; the ten largest clones hold 7% to 9%. Sequenced input: blood. These TCRs come from a woman aged 25 to 45 in good health.

This clonotype was seen a single time. This chain joins TRBV4-3 and TRBJ2-3; D may be TRBD2 (6 bases). The CDR3 totals 14 residues. Per germline, CDR1 LGHNA and CDR2 YSLEER. The V and J ends lost 8 bases and 4 bases respectively, with 16 bases between them. The CDR3 bases are TGCGCCAGCTCGGAGGGCCGGGCTCCAGATACGCAGTATTTT. Its protein is CASSEGRAPDTQYF.

This clonotype has a handful of counts. V gene TRBV7-2 combines with J gene TRBJ2-7, with a possible D match to TRBD1 (6 bases). Germline V CDR1 and CDR2: SGHTA, FQGNSA. The CDR3 length is 12 residues. Between the trimmed V and J ends, which lost 5 bases and 9 bases, there was a span of 14 bases. CDR3 DNA: TGTGCCAGCAGCCCTGACAGGAGAGGGCAGTACTTC. Translated: CASSPDRRGQYF.

This clonotype was counted between two and nine times. V gene TRBV7-9 combines with J gene TRBJ2-2; D could derive from TRBD1 or TRBD2 (5 bases each). Germline-derived CDR1 and CDR2 are SEHNR and FQNEAQ (reference sequence). CDR3 length: 14 residues. The V and J ends lost 7 bases and 0 bases respectively, with 9 bases between them. In DNA form, the CDR3 reads TGTGCCAGCACCGGGGCATCGAACACCGGGGAGCTGTTTTTT. This codes for CASTGASNTGELFF.

CDR3 sequence: CATSIGDTRRVYTF. Here the CDR3 DNA reads TGTGCCACCAGCATAGGGGATACCCGGCGGGTCTACACCTTC. The chain employs TRBV15 and TRBJ1-2; D is possibly TRBD1 (5 bases). The CDR3 has 14 amino acids. V was shortened by 4 bases and J by 10 bases, with 19 bases between the two germline ends. Per the germline V gene, CDR1 is LNHNV and CDR2 is YYDKDF (reference sequence). The variable domain in full, with the rest retrieved from reference TRBV15 and TRBJ1-2, is DAMVIQNPRYQVTQFGKPVTLSCSQTLNHNVMYWYQQKSSQAPKLLFHYYDKDFNNEADTPDNFQSRRPNTSFCFLDIRSPGLGDTAMYLCATSIGDTRRVYTFGSGTRLTVV.

This clonotype has a count of ten or more. This chain uses TRBV27 with TRBJ2-7; D call uncertain. Looked up from germline, CDR1 is MNHEY and CDR2 is SMNVEV (reference sequence). Trimming took 5 bases from V and 0 from J, leaving 11 bases between them. The CDR3 is 14 residues long. The CDR3 nucleotides read TGTGCCAGCAGTCCTGGTGGGCTCTCCTACGAGCAGTACTTC. Translated, it gives CASSPGGLSYEQYF.

In regard to this clonotype: A much larger clone differs from this one at a single base, so this may be a read error. The chain couples TRBV12-3 or TRBV12-4 to TRBJ2-4, with 7 positions matching TRBD2. The J call could be wrong; TRBJ2-7 is a better fit for the DNA end. The CDR3 runs 15 residues. The CDR3 sequence is CASSFGGDGTHEQYF. The CDR3 DNA follows: TGTGCCAGCAGTTTTGGGGGGGACGGGACCCACGAGCAGTACTTC.

This clonotype was observed a handful of times. V gene TRBV20-1 combines with J gene TRBJ2-5; D possibly corresponds to TRBD2 (6 bases). Trimming pared 8 bases from V and 5 bases from J, leaving 18 bases between. The CDR3 is 13 residues long. Germline CDR1 reads DFQATT; CDR2 reads SNEGSKA (reference sequence). The CDR3 reads CSLTGTASETQYF. CDR3 sequence (DNA): TGCAGTTTAACTGGGACTGCCAGCGAGACCCAGTACTTC.

This clonotype was recorded many times. The chain uses TRBV20-1 and TRBJ1-2, with no clear D. Trimming removed 2 bases from V and 8 bases from J, with 12 bases in between. This CDR3 comprises 12 residues. Germline CDR1 reads DFQATT; CDR2 reads SNEGSKA (reference sequence). Here the CDR3 DNA reads TGCAGTGCTAGATTAGGGATTGTGGGCTACACCTTC. It encodes CSARLGIVGYTF.

This clonotype has more than one count but fewer than ten. The chain couples TRBV15 to TRBJ2-5, with 10 bases aligning to TRBD2. The CDR3 totals 16 residues. Germline assignment: CDR1 LNHNV and CDR2 YYDKDF (reference sequence). Trimming took 3 bases from V and 2 from J; bases not matched to a gene: 6. The CDR3 sequence is CATSRDGLAVQETQYF. The CDR3 DNA reads TGTGCCACCAGCAGGGATGGACTAGCGGTTCAAGAGACCCAGTACTTC.

The chain is built from TRBV30 and TRBJ1-2; possibly TRBD1 for D (6 bases). Trimming took off 4 bases at V and 4 bases at J, with 7 bases between the two ends. This CDR3 contains 11 residues. Germline V CDR1 and CDR2: GTSNPN, SVGIG (reference sequence). CDR3 residues: CAWNRAYGYTF. The CDR3 DNA sequence: TGTGCCTGGAACAGGGCCTATGGCTACACCTTC.

This clonotype was seen more than once but under ten times. The rearrangement uses TRBV4-2 and TRBJ2-3; 8 bases map to TRBD2. The germline V gene encodes CDR1 LGHNA and CDR2 YNFKEQ. The CDR3 is 16 amino acids. V gave up 0 bases and J gave up 2 bases; unmatched junction bases: 4. CDR3 region: CASSQEERGNTDTQYF. The CDR3 DNA reads TGTGCCAGCAGCCAAGAAGAGCGGGGGAACACAGATACGCAGTATTTT.

The rearrangement links TRBV4-1 to TRBJ2-7; D tentatively reads TRBD1 or TRBD2 (5 bases each). The assigned J gene may be wrong: the sequence end matches TRBJ2-5 better. Germline-derived CDR1 and CDR2 are MGHRA and YSYEKL. The CDR3 sequence is 17 residues long. Here the CDR3 DNA reads TGCGCCAGCAGCCAAGATCGAGGGCAGGGAGTAGGGGAGACCCAGTACTTC. As protein: CASSQDRGQGVGETQYF.

The chain combines TRBV5-1 with TRBJ2-7; D is undetermined. The CDR3 extends over 15 amino acids. V was shortened by 5 bases and J by 0 bases, with 15 bases between the two germline ends. The germline V gene encodes CDR1 SGHRS and CDR2 YFSETQ. CDR3 nucleotide sequence: TGCGCCAGCAGGGAGACCTCCGTTAGCTCCTACGAGCAGTACTTC. Its protein product is CASRETSVSSYEQYF.

The sample holds a few counts of this clonotype. V gene TRBV2 combines with J gene TRBJ1-1, with TRBD1 as a possible D gene (6 bases). From germline, CDR1 is SNHLY and CDR2 FYNNEI. CDR3 length: 14 amino acids. V was trimmed by 7 bases and J by 4 bases, leaving 16 bases between them. CDR3 residues: CASNDHRVTTEAFF. In nucleotides, the CDR3 is TGTGCCAGCAACGACCACAGGGTTACCACTGAAGCTTTCTTT.

The chain has TRBV5-1 and TRBJ2-5; no clear D. The CDR3 contains 15 residues. Trimming removed 0 bases from V and 5 bases from J, with 14 bases in between. The germline gives CDR1 SGHRS, CDR2 YFSETQ. The CDR3 region is CASSLGSRNEETQYF. The CDR3 bases are TGCGCCAGCAGCTTGGGGTCCCGGAATGAGGAGACCCAGTACTTC.

The CDR3 loop is CSVGDRRETQYF. In DNA form, the CDR3 reads TGCAGCGTTGGGGACAGAAGGGAGACCCAGTACTTC. The genes are TRBV29-1 and TRBJ2-5; 7 bases line up with TRBD1. Germline-derived CDR1 and CDR2 are SQVTM and ANQGSEA. Germline trimming cut 4 bases from V and 5 bases from J; bases unmatched to any gene: 4. The CDR3 is 12 residues long. The full variable domain, its missing parts supplied by reference TRBV29-1 and TRBJ2-5, is SAVISQKPSRDICQRGTSLTIQCQVDSQVTMMFWYRQQPGQSLTLIATANQGSEATYESGFVIDKFPISRPNLTFSTLTVSNMSPEDSSIYLCSVGDRRETQYFGPGTRLLVL.

This clonotype came up a few times. The chain carries TRBV12-3 or TRBV12-4 and TRBJ1-2, with TRBD1 identical over 7 bases. The CDR3 runs to 14 residues. V shed 4 bases, J shed 5 bases, and the junction held 7 bases outside the gene matches. The CDR3 is CASSSLTGWYGYTF. The DNA of the CDR3 is TGTGCCAGCAGTTCGCTGACAGGGTGGTATGGCTACACCTTC.

The chain recombines TRBV7-9 with TRBJ2-1, with unresolved D. Germline V lookup: CDR1 SEHNR, CDR2 FQNEAQ (reference sequence). Trimming removed 7 bases at V and 5 bases at J, with 6 bases between. The CDR3 is made up of 11 amino acids. The CDR3: CASKGHNEQFF. DNA of the CDR3: TGTGCCAGCAAAGGCCACAATGAGCAGTTCTTC.

The CDR3 DNA sequence: TGCAGTGCTAGTTCTGCCAGAGAGAATCAGCCCCAGCATTTT. Translated: CSASSARENQPQHF. The rearrangement links TRBV20-1 to TRBJ1-5, with no clear D. The germline V gene encodes CDR1 DFQATT and CDR2 SNEGSKA (reference sequence). The length of the CDR3 is 14 residues. V lost 3 bases, J lost 4 bases, and 13 bases lay in between.

V gene TRBV5-1 combines with J gene TRBJ2-4, with 10 bases matching TRBD1. With 2 bases clipped from V and 0 bases from J, the junction kept 14 bases outside the gene matches. The germline V gene has CDR1 SGHRS and CDR2 YFSETQ. This CDR3 comprises 20 residues. CDR3 amino acids: CASSFGTGDRPVQAKNIQYF. CDR3 DNA sequence: TGCGCCAGCAGCTTCGGGACAGGGGATAGACCCGTCCAAGCCAAAAACATTCAGTACTTC. Combining the CDR3 with reference TRBV5-1 and TRBJ2-4 gives the whole variable domain KAGVTQTPRYLIKTRGQQVTLSCSPISGHRSVSWYQQTPGQGLQFLFEYFSETQRNKGNFPGRFSGRQFSNSRSEMNVSTLELGDSALYLCASSFGTGDRPVQAKNIQYFGAGTRLSVL.

This clonotype was picked up many times. This chain links TRBV7-2 with TRBJ2-1; 7 nucleotides match TRBD2. Germline lookup yields CDR1 SGHTA and CDR2 FQGNSA. This CDR3 has 14 amino acids. Germline trimming cut 6 bases from V and 7 bases from J; bases unmatched to any gene: 9. CDR3 residues: CASRAGAQVNEQFF. The CDR3 coding sequence is TGTGCCAGCAGGGCGGGAGCCCAGGTAAATGAGCAGTTCTTC.

The chain links TRBV24-1 to TRBJ1-2, with a weak D call TRBD1 (6 bases). This CDR3 contains 14 residues. Trimming stripped 2 bases from V and 4 bases from J, with 10 bases between. The germline gives CDR1 KGHDR, CDR2 SFDVKD. In DNA form, the CDR3 reads TGTGCCACCAGTGATTGGGGGCGGTCCTATGGCTACACCTTC. This codes for CATSDWGRSYGYTF.